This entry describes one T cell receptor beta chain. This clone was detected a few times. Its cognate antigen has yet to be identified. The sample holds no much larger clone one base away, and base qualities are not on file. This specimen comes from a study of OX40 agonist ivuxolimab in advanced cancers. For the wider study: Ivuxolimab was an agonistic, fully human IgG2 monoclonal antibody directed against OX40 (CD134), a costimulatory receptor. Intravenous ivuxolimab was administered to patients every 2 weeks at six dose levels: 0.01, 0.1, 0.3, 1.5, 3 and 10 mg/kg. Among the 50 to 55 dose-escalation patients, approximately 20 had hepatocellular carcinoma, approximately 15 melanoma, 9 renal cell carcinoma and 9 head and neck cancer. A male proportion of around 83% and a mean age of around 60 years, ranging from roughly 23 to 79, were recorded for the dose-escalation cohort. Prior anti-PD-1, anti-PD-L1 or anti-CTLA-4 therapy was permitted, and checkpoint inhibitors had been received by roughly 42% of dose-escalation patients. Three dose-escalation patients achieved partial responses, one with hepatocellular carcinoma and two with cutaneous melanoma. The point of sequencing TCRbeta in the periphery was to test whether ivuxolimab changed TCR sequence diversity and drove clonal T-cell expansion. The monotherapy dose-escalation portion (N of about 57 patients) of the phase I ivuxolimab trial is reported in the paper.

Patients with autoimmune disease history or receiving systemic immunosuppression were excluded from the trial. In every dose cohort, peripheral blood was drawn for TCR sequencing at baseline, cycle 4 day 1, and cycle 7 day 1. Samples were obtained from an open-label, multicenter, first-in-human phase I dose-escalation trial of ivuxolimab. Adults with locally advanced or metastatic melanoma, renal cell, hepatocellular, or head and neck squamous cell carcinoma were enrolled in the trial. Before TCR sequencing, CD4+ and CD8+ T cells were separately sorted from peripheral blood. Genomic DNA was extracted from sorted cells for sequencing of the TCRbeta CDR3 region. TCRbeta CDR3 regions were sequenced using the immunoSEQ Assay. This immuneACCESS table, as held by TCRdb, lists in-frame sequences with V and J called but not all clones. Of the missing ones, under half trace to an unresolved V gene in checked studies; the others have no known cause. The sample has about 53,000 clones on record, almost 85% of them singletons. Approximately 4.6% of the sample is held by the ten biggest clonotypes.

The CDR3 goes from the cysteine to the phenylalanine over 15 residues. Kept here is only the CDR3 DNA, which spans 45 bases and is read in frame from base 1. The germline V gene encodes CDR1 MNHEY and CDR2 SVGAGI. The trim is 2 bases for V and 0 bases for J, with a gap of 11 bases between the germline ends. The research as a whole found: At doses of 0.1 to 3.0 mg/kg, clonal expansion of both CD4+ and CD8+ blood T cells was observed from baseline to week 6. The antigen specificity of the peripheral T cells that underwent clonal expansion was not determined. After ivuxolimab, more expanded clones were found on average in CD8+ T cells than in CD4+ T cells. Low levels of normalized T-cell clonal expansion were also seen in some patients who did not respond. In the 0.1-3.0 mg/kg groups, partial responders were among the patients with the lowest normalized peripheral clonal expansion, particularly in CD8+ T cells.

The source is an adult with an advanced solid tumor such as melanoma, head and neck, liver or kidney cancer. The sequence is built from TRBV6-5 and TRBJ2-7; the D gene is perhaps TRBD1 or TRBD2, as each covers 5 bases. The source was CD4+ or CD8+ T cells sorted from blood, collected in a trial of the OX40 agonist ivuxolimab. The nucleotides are TGTGCCAGCAGTTACGAGGGGATGTCCTCCTACGAGCAGTACTTC. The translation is CASSYEGMSSYEQYF.